This T cell receptor (beta chain) originates from a study of identical twins (dated by TCRdb to about 2016). Study-level background: To test whether fetal clonotypes persist, this study deep-sequenced TCR alpha and beta repertoires from monozygotic twins, from unrelated adults of various ages, and from cord blood. Replicate twin experiments were performed at different times using different library preparation protocols to rule out contamination.

As concerns this clonotype: No antigen is known for it. Base qualities were left out, and no much larger clone turns up one base away.

Every donor was a healthy Caucasian. Preparation of the library involved 5' RACE. Sequencing relied on an Illumina HiSeq 2000. A universal primer binding site was added through template switching, and the final cDNA carried a unique molecular identifier so that TCR cDNA molecules could be counted accurately. Specific primers in the conserved constant-segment region were used to synthesize first-strand cDNA for TCR alpha and beta chains. Each cDNA library was double barcoded, with a SMART-Mk sample barcode plus Illumina barcodes, to control for contamination. TruSeq adapter sequences, together with Illumina sample barcodes, were added in two successive PCR steps. Sequencing of the TCR alpha and beta cDNA libraries was done on the Illumina HiSeq platform using custom primers. The original methods were these. MiGEC was used to process raw reads and extract unique molecular identifiers, and MiXCR was used to find CDR3 positions. For each individual, recombination models were inferred using an EM algorithm with the repgenHMM and IGoR tools. The tcR package in R was used for shared clonotype analysis, with sharing normalized by the product of cloneset sizes. Out-of-frame nonproductive sequences were analyzed to study raw recombination free of thymic and clonal selection effects. In-frame beta chains were kept once TCRdb had trimmed the public reads at Q25 with fastp and called clones with MiXCR. Each record represents a unique CDR3 protein, reported with the most common genes and DNA among its rows. TCRdb, not the original authors, processed these V and J calls. In this sample the table shows 1.5 million to 2 million distinct CDR3 sequences, about 32% of which occur a single time. The ten largest clonotypes hold 0.27% of the sample.

The study at large found these results: Because the same donors could not be followed over many years, conclusions were based on cross-sectional statistical analysis. Recombination models systematically underestimated out-of-frame TCR alpha sharing in monozygotic twins but agreed with sharing between unrelated individuals. Abundant cord blood beta clonotypes carried fewer insertions; young adult naive repertoires showed a weaker similar trend, while memory repertoires showed none. Invariant T cells such as MAIT and iNKT could partly confound zero-insertion analyses, though diverse VJ usage argued against this for most clonotypes. Compared with coincidental sharing between unrelated individuals, out-of-frame TCR alpha sequences shared between twins had an excess of sequences with low generation probability. A weaker excess of twin sharing was found in beta out-of-frame sequences because the signal-to-noise ratio was lowered by fewer shared sequences.

Taken from cysteine to phenylalanine, the CDR3 has 13 residues. Of the read, only the CDR3 DNA is kept; its 39 bases are in frame from base 1. V is pared back by 4 bases and J by 7 bases, with 12 bases lying between the germline termini. CDR1 and CDR2 were assigned from the germline V gene as SGHTA and FQGNSA. The source is a newborn girl in good health. Sequencing input: cord blood. The chain employs TRBV7-2 and TRBJ2-3; TRBD2 is a weak D gene call, 6 bases matching. The sequenced DNA is TGTGCCAGCAGCTCGGGACTGCCTAATACGCAGTATTTT. Its protein product is CASSSGLPNTQYF.